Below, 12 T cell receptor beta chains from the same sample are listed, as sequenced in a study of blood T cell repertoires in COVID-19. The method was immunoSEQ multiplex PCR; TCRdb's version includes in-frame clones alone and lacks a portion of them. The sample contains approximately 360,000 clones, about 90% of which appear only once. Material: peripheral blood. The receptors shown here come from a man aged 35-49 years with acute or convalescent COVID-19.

Here the CDR3 DNA reads TGTGCCAGCAGCGACGGACTAGCCCCCACCGGGGAGCTGTTTTTT. Its translation is CASSDGLAPTGELFF. The rearrangement links TRBV6-5 to TRBJ2-2, with TRBD2 matching 8 bases. The J segment lost 4 bases and the V segment lost 6 bases, leaving 7 bases of the junction unmatched. CDR3 length: 15 amino acids. Germline loops: CDR1 MNHEY, CDR2 SVGAGI.

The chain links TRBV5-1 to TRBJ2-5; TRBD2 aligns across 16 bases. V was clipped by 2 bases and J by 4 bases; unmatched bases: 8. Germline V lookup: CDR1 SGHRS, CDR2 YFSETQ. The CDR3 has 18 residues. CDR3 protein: CASSFGTSGGALGETQYF. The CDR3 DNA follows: TGCGCCAGCAGCTTTGGGACTAGCGGGGGGGCATTAGGAGAGACCCAGTACTTC.

CDR3 bases: TGTGCCAGCCGTAGCGGGACACACGAGCAGTACTTC. This gives the protein CASRSGTHEQYF. This sequence joins TRBV27 and TRBJ2-7; TRBD2 agrees at 8 bases. The CDR3 has 12 residues. Losses at the gene ends were 8 bases for V and 5 bases for J; bases not matched to a gene: 5. Germline V gives CDR1 MNHEY, CDR2 SMNVEV (reference sequence).

The chain's CDR3 is CASSLLAGSGGTDTQYF. CDR3 in DNA: TGTGCCAGCAGCTTATTAGCGGGGAGTGGTGGCACAGATACGCAGTATTTT. This chain uses TRBV5-4 with TRBJ2-3, with TRBD2 identical over 8 bases. There are 17 residues in the CDR3. Losses at the gene ends were 2 bases for V and 1 base for J; bases not matched to a gene: 9. Germline assignment: CDR1 SGHNT and CDR2 YYREEE (reference sequence).

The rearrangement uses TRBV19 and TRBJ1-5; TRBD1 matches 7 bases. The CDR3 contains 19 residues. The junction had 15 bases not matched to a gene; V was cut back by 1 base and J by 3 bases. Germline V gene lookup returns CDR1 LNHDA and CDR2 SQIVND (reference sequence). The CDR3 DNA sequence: TGTGCCAGTAGTATAGCGAGGGGGCTACAGGGGTCATACAATCAGCCCCAGCATTTT. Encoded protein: CASSIARGLQGSYNQPQHF.

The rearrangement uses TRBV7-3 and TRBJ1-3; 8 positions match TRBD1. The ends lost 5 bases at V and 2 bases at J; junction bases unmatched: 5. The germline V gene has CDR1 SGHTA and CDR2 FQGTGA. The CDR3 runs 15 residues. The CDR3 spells CASSEQGGTGNTIYF. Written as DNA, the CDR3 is TGTGCCAGCAGCGAACAGGGGGGGACTGGAAACACCATATATTTT.

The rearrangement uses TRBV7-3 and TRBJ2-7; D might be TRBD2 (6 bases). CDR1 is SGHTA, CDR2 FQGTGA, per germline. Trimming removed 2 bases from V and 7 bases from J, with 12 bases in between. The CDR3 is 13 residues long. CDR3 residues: CASSLRREGEQYF. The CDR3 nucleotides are TGTGCCAGCAGCTTACGGCGGGAAGGGGAGCAGTACTTC.

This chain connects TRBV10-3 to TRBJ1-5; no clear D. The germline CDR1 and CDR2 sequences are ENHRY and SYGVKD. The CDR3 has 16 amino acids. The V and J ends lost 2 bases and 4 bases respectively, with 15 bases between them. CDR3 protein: CAISETDRGGNQPQHF. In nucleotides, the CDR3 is TGTGCCATCAGTGAGACGGACCGGGGTGGTAATCAGCCCCAGCATTTT.

The CDR3 reads CASGEAGSGLGQYF. CDR3 DNA sequence: TGTGCCAGCGGTGAAGCGGGCAGTGGTTTAGGGCAGTACTTC. The chain employs TRBV28 and TRBJ2-7; D is perhaps TRBD2 (6 bases). CDR3 length equals 14 residues. From germline, CDR1 is MDHEN and CDR2 SYDVKM. V shed 8 bases and J shed 9 bases, with 23 bases lying between them. Combining the CDR3 with reference TRBV28 and TRBJ2-7 gives the whole variable domain DVKVTQSSRYLVKRTGEKVFLECVQDMDHENMFWYRQDPGLGLRLIYFSYDVKMKEKGDIPEGYSVSREKKERFSLILESASTNQTSMYLCASGEAGSGLGQYFGPGTRLTVT.

CDR3 loop: CASRDRGQEKLFF. The CDR3 bases are TGCGCCAGCCGGGACAGGGGGCAGGAAAAACTGTTTTTT. This rearrangement joins TRBV10-1 to TRBJ1-4, with 12 nucleotides matching TRBD1. The germline V gene encodes CDR1 WNHNN and CDR2 SYGVQD (reference sequence). Germline trimming cut 8 bases from V and 8 bases from J; bases unmatched to any gene: 3. The CDR3 consists of 13 residues.

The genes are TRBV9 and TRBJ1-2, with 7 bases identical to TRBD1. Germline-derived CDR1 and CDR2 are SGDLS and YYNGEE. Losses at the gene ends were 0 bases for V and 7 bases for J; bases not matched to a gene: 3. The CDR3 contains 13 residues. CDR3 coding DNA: TGTGCCAGCAGCGTAGGACAGGGCTCTGGCTACACCTTC. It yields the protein CASSVGQGSGYTF.

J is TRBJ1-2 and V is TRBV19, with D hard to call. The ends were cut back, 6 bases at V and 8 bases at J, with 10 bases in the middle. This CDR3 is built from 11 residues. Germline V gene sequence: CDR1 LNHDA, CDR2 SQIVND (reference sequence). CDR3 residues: CASRPRGGYTF. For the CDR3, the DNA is TGTGCCAGTAGACCCCGCGGAGGCTACACCTTC.